This T cell receptor beta chain was profiled in a study of shared clonotypes between healthy human individuals. Study-level findings and limits: Memory subsets generally showed smaller estimated richness than naive subsets did. Generation probabilities were higher for clonotypes shared across all four sorted-subset donors than for unshared ones.

The germline gives CDR1 LNHDA, CDR2 SQIVND (reference sequence). With 0 bases removed from V and 0 bases from J, the gap between germline ends came to 8 bases. This CDR3 is 15 amino acids long. Across several immunoSEQ plates, the genomic DNA of each subset was split evenly. The repertoire was sequenced with immunoSEQ multiplex PCR; TCRdb's copy has only in-frame clones and lacks some. The sample lists 900,000 to 1,200,000 clones, 75% to 80% seen once, with 0.55% to 0.7% in the top ten. In the case of this clone: Antigen: not known.

Sequencing was carried out using memory CD4+ T cells from PBMCs. Subset defined: CD45RA-negative fraction. The TCR comes from a young man in good health. Some clones in this sample may be carry-over from other donors' samples. This sequence joins TRBV19 and TRBJ1-1, with D uncertain. The CDR3 protein is CASSIEAVMNTEAFF. CDR3 bases: TGTGCCAGTAGTATAGAGGCTGTTATGAACACTGAAGCTTTCTTT.